This paragraph reports one T cell receptor (beta chain). This clonotype has at least ten counts. Its target antigen remains unknown. Qualities for individual bases were not recorded, and no much larger clone is one base off. CDR3 length: 17 amino acids, cysteine to phenylalanine. Only the CDR3 DNA stays, 51 bases, in frame from base 1. V sheds 5 bases and J sheds 0 bases, leaving 17 bases between their ends. According to the study, the label for this sample's time point signals: newly diagnosed GD, antithyroid drugs for less than 3 months. RNA was extracted from PBMCs in TRIzol for both TCR sequencing and RNA sequencing. The diagnosis of Graves' disease was made according to American Thyroid Association guidelines. Patients were recruited from an endocrinology department in Xi'an, China. Each patient gave approximately 9 milliliters of peripheral blood, collected in an EDTA anticoagulant tube. Ficoll Paque Plus density gradient separation was used to isolate PBMCs, and no additional T cell sorting was done. An Agilent 2100 Bioanalyzer and agarose gel were used to assess RNA quality, and a NanoDrop 2000 was used to measure RNA concentration.

This sample is drawn from a study of regulatory T cells in long-lasting Graves disease (dated by TCRdb to about 2021). In terms of the full investigation: Newly diagnosed Graves' disease patients had taken antithyroid drugs for less than 3 months. This study used TCR sequencing and RNA sequencing of peripheral blood to compare persistent Graves' disease patients against newly diagnosed Graves' disease patients. The study was conducted in China and was registered as a clinical trial. A total of around 35 samples were covered by TCR sequencing, comprising some 13 persistent and around 20 newly diagnosed Graves' disease patients. Points the paper makes about the study in general: Sequencing and analysis were limited to the TCR beta chain. As a limitation, the authors acknowledged that the small sample size may reduce accuracy. Persistent disease showed preferential use of TRBV28, TRBJ1-2 and TRBJ2-5, whereas newly diagnosed disease favored TRBV20-1 and TRBJ2-1. Peripheral blood alone was examined, since thyroid tissue, which constituted the primary lesion, could not be accessed. More public clonotypes were shared among persistent patients (about 2,800) than among newly diagnosed patients (966). Persistent Graves' disease patients showed lower TCR Shannon entropy and fewer highly expanded clones than newly diagnosed patients, suggesting clonal expansion.

The library was prepared using multiplex PCR. Sequencing took place on an Illumina HiSeq 4000. To build TCR beta libraries, CDR3 regions were amplified by Arm-PCR using iRepertoire HTBI primers. Before sequencing, the PCR products underwent gel purification. In the source study's methods: Gene usage analysis of CDR3 amino acid clonotypes used the 60 to 75 TRBV and around 13 TRBJ segments found across samples. COPE and FqMerger were used to merge filtered high-quality paired reads into contigs. Contigs were aligned with BLAST to IMGT TRBV, TRBD and TRBJ reference genes, and CDR3 was defined per IMGT. Any clonotype with a frequency above 0.1% was classified as a highly expanded clone. Shannon entropy was used to measure repertoire diversity, and the Gini coefficient was used to measure V-J evenness. A clonotype was considered public if more than one individual shared it. TCRdb reanalyzed the raw reads on its own, using fastp at Q25 for trimming and MiXCR for clone calling, and kept in-frame beta chains. For every CDR3 protein sequence, its rows merge into one entry that carries the most common genes and DNA. The V and J calls were determined by TCRdb, not by the authors. Within this sample are about 540,000 distinct CDR3 sequences, with around an eighth of them counted one time only. Jointly, the top ten make up roughly 10% of the sample.

The same data also contributed to another study, on T cells in Graves' hyperthyroidism and ophthalmopathy. The second study also describes: Graves' hyperthyroidism was defined as stable when no progression to ophthalmopathy occurred over 18 months of follow-up. Hyperthyroidism patients were newly diagnosed, had a disease duration of under 2 months, and were aged 18 to 65 years. Any patient with an uncontrolled infection, another autoimmune disease, pregnancy or lactation was excluded. Clinical symptoms, serum thyroxine and TRAb, thyroid ultrasound, and orbital computed tomography formed the basis for the diagnoses. A first-round RT-PCR of the TCR CDR3 used the HTBI primer set with the Qiagen OneStep RT-PCR kit. Blood samples also contained most of the expanded thyroid clonotypes (frequency above 0.001), which suggests that blood repertoires may reflect thyroid immune responses. Ophthalmopathy was separated from stable hyperthyroidism by a 13 V-J signature model, with around 90% sensitivity and approximately 81% specificity obtained in cross-validation and 80%/75% obtained in testing. In validation, the model predicted progression to ophthalmopathy with approximately 71% sensitivity and 72% to 75% specificity, a median of approximately 6.7 months before onset. A discovery cohort of around 100 patients, roughly 40 with Graves' ophthalmopathy and 57 with stable Graves' hyperthyroidism, was used to find distinguishing TCR V-J signatures. Prospective prediction of ophthalmopathy was tested in an independent validation cohort of fewer than 20 hyperthyroidism patients and 15 to 17 patients who later progressed to ophthalmopathy. The approximately 100 discovery patients were randomly split 7:3 into training and test sets. In addition, the study compared T-cell repertoires in thyroid tissue and in blood from roughly 6 Graves' hyperthyroidism patients. After blood sampling, hyperthyroidism patients were treated with methimazole at a starting dose of 30 mg daily, and ophthalmopathy patients were treated with high-dose intravenous methylprednisolone. Libraries were constructed in a second round of multiplex PCR, after which size selection and purification were performed. Libraries were sequenced paired-end with 100 bp reads on an Illumina HiSeq2000. SOAPnuke was used to process the raw data, throwing out any read that contained adapters or uncalled bases, had a mean Phred below 15, or lacked an exact constant-primer or identifier match. High-quality paired reads were merged with COPE v1.2.5, and unique nucleotide sequences were defined as clonotypes. Clonotypes were aligned to IMGT TRBV, TRBD and TRBJ reference segments using MiTCR v1.1. Analysis was restricted to V-J combinations with a frequency above 0.0001, which covered about 99% of repertoires. The TCS score was defined as the ratio of F50 (clonal expansion) to E x V (chaos), calculated using BLOSUM62-based TCRdist between CDR3 peptides within each V-J. Welch's t-statistics and random forest reduced around 550 V-J features to 10 to 15, which were used in a naive Bayes classifier (R e1071). No statistical method was used to fix the sample size in advance, and group allocation was not hidden from the investigators. The paper describes TCR Vbeta CDR3 sequencing of about 140 peripheral blood samples, made up of some 40 ophthalmopathy patients, over 70 hyperthyroidism patients and around 17 progressor patients.

The source was peripheral blood mononuclear cells (PBMCs), collected at new diagnosis, from a patient treated with antithyroid drugs. Recombination joined TRBV12-3 or TRBV12-4 with TRBJ2-1; tentative D gene TRBD2, with 5 bases matching. This TCR was sampled from a man aged 30 to 39 with Graves disease. Donor details come from another sample of the same person, matched by shared clones. The CDR3 is CASSPPGLRSSYNEQFF. The nucleotide sequence reads TGTGCCAGCAGTCCCCCCGGACTCCGGAGCTCCTACAATGAGCAGTTCTTC.